This T cell receptor beta chain was obtained from a study of T cell changes during pregnancy in multiple sclerosis. Produced via immunoSEQ multiplex PCR; TCRdb's table is partial and in-frame only. This table has 40,000 or so clones, 91% appearing once. Germline V gene data show CDR1 as MDHEN and CDR2 as SYDVKM. The CDR3 has 12 amino acids. V lost 2 bases, J lost 9 bases, and 8 bases lay in between. The TCR originated in a female donor in good health, enrolled as a control in a pregnancy study. Sequenced material: CD4+ T cells from peripheral blood mononuclear cells, taken in the third trimester of pregnancy. The V and J genes are TRBV28 and TRBJ1-5, with TRBD1 as a possible D gene (5 bases). CDR3 nucleotides: TGTGCCAGCAGTTTACAGGGTCGGCCCCAGCATTTT. Residues: CASSLQGRPQHF.